One sample yielded the 9 T cell receptor beta chains listed below, sequenced in a study of identical twins. In TCRdb, the 5' RACE reads were re-called with MiXCR into one record per CDR3 protein. The sample records hundreds of thousands of distinct CDR3 sequences, less than 10% being singletons. A further study also used this sample, focusing on yellow fever vaccine responses in identical twins.

The sequenced sample was PBMCs. All receptors come from a woman aged 18-29 years in good health.

The chain joins TRBV30 to TRBJ2-5, with a weak D call TRBD2 (6 bases). The V gene's germline CDR1 is GTSNPN and CDR2 SVGIG (reference sequence). V was pared by 3 bases and J by 8 bases, with 13 bases between. The CDR3 sequence is 12 residues long. In DNA, the CDR3 is TGTGCCTGGAGCGTGGGGGGTGGTACCCAGTACTTC. It is translated as CAWSVGGGTQYF.

V is TRBV27 and J is TRBJ2-1; 12 bases line up with TRBD2. This CDR3 region has 17 residues. The V gene end was trimmed by 4 bases and the J gene end by 6 bases; junction bases not matched to a gene: 10. Per the germline V gene, CDR1 is MNHEY and CDR2 is SMNVEV (reference sequence). The CDR3 sequence: CASSSILLAGGSNEQFF. As DNA, the CDR3 is TGTGCCAGCAGTTCCATCCTACTAGCGGGGGGTTCCAATGAGCAGTTCTTC.

Written as DNA, the CDR3 is TGTGCCAGCTCACCAGTCTTAGGGCGGTACCAAGAGACCCAGTACTTC. Its protein is CASSPVLGRYQETQYF. This chain links TRBV18 with TRBJ2-5, with unresolved D. Germline CDR1 and CDR2: KGHSH and LQKENI. V was shortened by 2 bases and J by 0 bases, with 13 bases between the two germline ends. The CDR3 consists of 16 residues.

This clonotype was seen a few times. The chain has TRBV20-1 and TRBJ2-5, with D possibly TRBD1 on 6 matching bases. CDR1 is DFQATT, CDR2 SNEGSKA, per germline (reference sequence). The CDR3 has 17 amino acids. The germline V and J ends were trimmed by 2 bases and 4 bases, with 23 bases remaining between them. The CDR3 reads CSARLQGKVLGAETQYF. CDR3 DNA: TGCAGTGCTAGACTGCAGGGGAAGGTCTTAGGGGCAGAGACCCAGTACTTC.

This clonotype was observed a few times. This chain joins TRBV5-1 and TRBJ2-3, with D perhaps TRBD1 or TRBD2 (6 bases each). Germline values: CDR1 SGHRS, CDR2 YFSETQ. Between the trimmed V and J ends, which lost 3 bases and 6 bases, there was a span of 17 bases. The CDR3 is 15 amino acids. DNA for the CDR3: TGCGCCAGCAGCTGGGGGGCCCTTCGGTCGGATACGCAGTATTTT. Translation: CASSWGALRSDTQYF.

This clonotype was picked up a small number of times. This chain links TRBV7-8 with TRBJ2-1; 7 bases are shared with TRBD2. Losses at the gene ends were 3 bases for V and 7 bases for J; bases not matched to a gene: 9. The CDR3 loop spans 15 amino acids. Germline CDR1 SGHVS, CDR2 FQNEAQ. The CDR3 loop reads CASSFPSAGVNEQFF. The CDR3, as DNA: TGTGCCAGCAGCTTCCCGAGCGCGGGAGTGAATGAGCAGTTCTTC. The complete variable domain, with remaining parts taken from reference TRBV7-8 and TRBJ2-1, reads GAGVSQSPRYKVAKRGQDVALRCDPISGHVSLFWYQQALGQGPEFLTYFQNEAQLDKSGLPSDRFFAERPEGSVSTLKIQRTQQEDSAVYLCASSFPSAGVNEQFFGPGTRLTVL.

Only a few counts were recorded for this clonotype. The J gene is TRBJ2-7, the V gene TRBV4-2; D is perhaps TRBD1 (5 bases). Trimming left V 1 base short and J 5 bases short, with 15 bases between. Germline CDR1 LGHNA, CDR2 YNFKEQ. The CDR3 extends over 15 amino acids. The CDR3 region is CASSQARPGKDEQYF. The CDR3 nucleotides read TGTGCCAGCAGCCAAGCTAGGCCAGGGAAGGACGAGCAGTACTTC.

This clonotype was observed a handful of times. This chain connects TRBV2 to TRBJ1-6; 8 nucleotides align to TRBD1. Germline V gene lookup returns CDR1 SNHLY and CDR2 FYNNEI. This CDR3 comprises 14 residues. J was trimmed by 7 bases and V by 5 bases; bases with no gene match: 4. CDR3 sequence reads: CASSSQGDNSPLHF. The CDR3 DNA reads TGTGCCAGCAGTTCACAGGGGGACAATTCACCCCTCCACTTT.

Many counts were recorded for this clonotype. The chain couples TRBV4-3 to TRBJ2-7, with D uncertain. The ends were cut back, 3 bases at V and 3 bases at J, with 9 bases in the middle. The CDR3 contains 13 residues. Germline V CDR1 and CDR2: LGHNA, YSLEER. The CDR3: CASSHRVFYEQYF. CDR3 in DNA: TGCGCCAGCAGCCATCGGGTCTTCTACGAGCAGTACTTC.